The sequence of this T cell receptor (beta chain) was determined in a study of T cells in Graves' hyperthyroidism and ophthalmopathy. This clonotype came up a few times. Template material for amplifying TCR beta CDR3 regions consisted of RNA transcripts. The TCR CDR3 first-round RT-PCR relied on the HTBI primer set. Each CDR3 protein gets one entry after TCRdb re-called the multiplex PCR reads with MiXCR. Among approximately 300,000 distinct CDR3 sequences listed, over 15% were seen once. The TCR originated in a woman between 55 and 75 years old with Graves' ophthalmopathy. The sequencing input was blood.

The CDR3 coding sequence is TGTGCCAGCAGACCCGCGGGATCAGCCTACACCTACGAGCAGTACTTC. It specifies CASRPAGSAYTYEQYF. The J gene is TRBJ2-7, the V gene TRBV7-2; D may be TRBD2 (6 bases). This CDR3 is built from 16 residues. The germline V gene has CDR1 SGHTA and CDR2 FQGNSA. Trimming shortened V by 6 bases and J by 2 bases, and 20 bases separated the two germline ends. Using reference TRBV7-2 and TRBJ2-7 for the parts outside the CDR3, the full variable domain is GAGVSQSPSNKVTEKGKDVELRCDPISGHTALYWYRQSLGQGLEFLIYFQGNSAPDKSGLPSDRFSAERTGGSVSTLTIQRTQQEDSAVYLCASRPAGSAYTYEQYFGPGTRLTVT.